This TCR beta chain was sequenced in a study of cytomegalovirus exposure and HLA in healthy donors. Study outcomes and limitations: Previously analyzed data showed that most TCR beta V segments were productive at a frequency of about 90% or about 30%.

CDR3 length: 13 amino acids. In germline, CDR1 is SGHVS, CDR2 FQNEAQ. Trimming took off 5 bases at V and 4 bases at J, with 11 bases between the two ends. Primers included in the PCR were 60 Vbeta and 13 Jbeta primers. The protocol was immunoSEQ multiplex PCR, while the TCRdb copy is restricted to in-frame clones and leaves out a portion. The sample records roughly 93,000 clones, over 75% being singletons. This clone showed up just a few times. Its specificity is not known. This clonotype was obtained from a man aged 25-45 years in good health and CMV-seronegative. The source material was PBMCs. This sequence joins TRBV7-8 and TRBJ1-2; D is ambiguous. The CDR3 DNA reads as TGTGCCAGCAGCGTAAGAGGCGGCTATGGCTACACCTTC. The encoded protein is CASSVRGGYGYTF.